Listed below are T cell receptor beta chains from one sample, sequenced in a study of blood T cells in healthy people across ages. A single record per CDR3 protein comes from TCRdb applying MiXCR to the 5' RACE reads. The table shows 1.5 million to 2 million distinct CDR3 sequences, with approximately 28% occurring only once. Source material: blood. Receptors originate from a woman aged 25 to 39 in good health. Each CDR3 is given without its conserved first and last residue.

j_call v_call cdr3_aa
TRBJ2-3 TRBV12-3/TRBV12-4 ASSGTAGTDTQY
TRBJ1-1 TRBV29-1 SACRAAIATNTEAF
TRBJ2-1 TRBV12-3/TRBV12-4 ASRSTSAHEQF
TRBJ2-5 TRBV10-3 ATSATGVGETQY
TRBJ2-6 TRBV12-3/TRBV12-4 ASSSFGTGGSGANVLT
TRBJ1-2 TRBV5-5 ASTAQSGVDYGYT
TRBJ1-1 TRBV5-1 ASSGDGLMNTEAF
TRBJ2-5 TRBV12-3/TRBV12-4 ASSYSGKVQETQY
TRBJ2-5 TRBV29-1 SVDGGTSGGAYEQY
TRBJ2-3 TRBV29-1 SAGTSGDTQY
TRBJ2-1 TRBV27 ASSSRTSFEQF
TRBJ1-2 TRBV7-9 ASSSQGFKNYGYT
TRBJ2-5 TRBV2 AGSLESQETQY
TRBJ2-1 TRBV11-2 ASSNTIDNEQF
. TRBV20-1 SAHSTGLYEQY
TRBJ1-1 TRBV29-1 SVSGGGRETAF
TRBJ1-2 TRBV5-1 ASSRQGAVYGYT
TRBJ2-7 TRBV7-2 ASSLGGISYEQY
TRBJ2-1 TRBV20-1 SAHSRDRDVDEQF
TRBJ2-7 TRBV6-2/TRBV6-3 ASSHESSSYEQY
TRBJ2-6 TRBV7-2 ASSVTLPGANVLT
TRBJ2-1 TRBV9 ASSVVPGGPNEQF
TRBJ2-6 TRBV7-6 ASSAGQFSGANVLT
TRBJ2-4 TRBV6-5 ASRRQGNREQY
TRBJ1-2 TRBV9 ASSFNRDRGGVDYGYT
TRBJ2-3 TRBV7-2 ASSLRGQRETDTQY